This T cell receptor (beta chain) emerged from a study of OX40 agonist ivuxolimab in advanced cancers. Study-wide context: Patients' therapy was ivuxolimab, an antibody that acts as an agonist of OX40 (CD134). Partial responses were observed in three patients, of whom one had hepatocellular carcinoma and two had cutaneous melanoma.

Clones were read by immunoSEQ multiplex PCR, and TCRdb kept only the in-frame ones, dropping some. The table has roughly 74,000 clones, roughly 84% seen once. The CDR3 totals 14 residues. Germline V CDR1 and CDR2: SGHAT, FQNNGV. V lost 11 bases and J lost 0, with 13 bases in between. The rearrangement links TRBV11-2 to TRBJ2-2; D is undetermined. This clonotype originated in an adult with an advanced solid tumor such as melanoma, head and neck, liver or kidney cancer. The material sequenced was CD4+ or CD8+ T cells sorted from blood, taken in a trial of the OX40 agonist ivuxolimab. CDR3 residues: CASKSSTNTGELFF. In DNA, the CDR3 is TGTGCCTCTAAAAGCTCTACGAACACCGGGGAGCTGTTTTTT.